The rows below give T cell receptor beta chains drawn from one sample of a study of blood T cell repertoires in COVID-19. Repertoires were generated with immunoSEQ multiplex PCR, while TCRdb's copy carries only in-frame clones and drops some. The data show 140,000 or so clones, roughly 87% seen once. Sequences were obtained from peripheral blood. These receptors all stem from a man aged 65 to 79 with acute or convalescent COVID-19. Each CDR3 is given with its conserved first and last residue. D genes are given only for firm matches. The size entry is marked missing in some rows and otherwise reads once, few, many or a size class.

d_call	clone_size	v_call	j_call	cdr3_nt	cdr3_aa
NA	NA	TRBV10-1	TRBJ1-6	TGCGCCAGCAGTGAGACAGGGAATTCACCCCTCCACTTT	CASSETGNSPLHF
NA	NA	TRBV29-1	TRBJ1-1	TGCAGCGTTGGGTTGGGGGGGCACACTGAAGCTTTCTTT	CSVGLGGHTEAFF
TRBD2	NA	TRBV29-1	TRBJ2-1	TGCAGCGTTGGGGGGACTAGCGTTGCCTACAATGAGCAGTTCTTC	CSVGGTSVAYNEQFF
NA	NA	TRBV9	TRBJ1-2	TGTGCCAGCAGCGCCAATCAAGTAGTGGGCTACACCTTC	CASSANQVVGYTF
TRBD1	few	TRBV3-1/TRBV3-2	TRBJ2-3	TGTGCCAGCAGCCCCTCGACAGGGGTGAATACGCAGTATTTT	CASSPSTGVNTQYF
TRBD1	NA	TRBV3-1/TRBV3-2	TRBJ1-2	TGTGCCAGCAGTCGGACAGGGAGCTATGGCTACACCTTC	CASSRTGSYGYTF
NA	NA	TRBV6-5	TRBJ1-6	TGTGCCAGCAGTTACTCGACAGAGAATAATTCACCCCTCCACTTT	CASSYSTENNSPLHF
TRBD1	NA	TRBV28	TRBJ1-2	TGTGCCAGCAGCCCGGGACAGGGGCCTTATGGCTACACCTTC	CASSPGQGPYGYTF
NA	NA	TRBV11-2	TRBJ2-1	TGTGCCAGAGCCCAGAGGGTGGACGAGTTCTTC	CARAQRVDEFF
NA	few	TRBV15	TRBJ1-2	TGTGCCACCAGCAGAGATCTGGCAGGGAAGAATGGCTACACCTTC	CATSRDLAGKNGYTF
NA	NA	TRBV5-4	TRBJ1-1	TGTGCCAGCAGCCAGCCGGGGACTCGGGGGGCCCCTGAAGCTTTCTTT	CASSQPGTRGAPEAFF
TRBD1	NA	TRBV28	TRBJ2-5	TGTGCCAGCAGTTTATCGGGACAGGAATCAGGAGAGTTAAAAGAGACCCAGTACTTC	CASSLSGQESGELKETQYF
NA	few	TRBV18	TRBJ1-2	TGTGCCAGCTCACCGGTTAGCGGGGCAAGTAGCGGCTACACCTTC	CASSPVSGASSGYTF
NA	NA	TRBV14	TRBJ1-3	TGTGCCAGCAGCCAAGCCGGTGGAAACACCATATATTTT	CASSQAGGNTIYF
TRBD2	NA	TRBV18	TRBJ2-1	TGTGCCAGCTCGCTGACTAGCGGGGGCCGCTCCTACAATGAGCAGTTCTTC	CASSLTSGGRSYNEQFF
NA	NA	TRBV7-9	TRBJ1-2	TGTGCCAGCAGCCGCGCGGACAGTAACTATGGCTACACCTTC	CASSRADSNYGYTF
NA	few	TRBV11-2	TRBJ2-5	TGTGCCAGCAAAGGGGAGGTAATCCAAGAGACCCAGTACTTC	CASKGEVIQETQYF
TRBD2	once	TRBV3-1/TRBV3-2	TRBJ2-5	TGTGCCAGCAGCCACCGACTAGCGGGCCCGGAGACCCAGTACTTC	CASSHRLAGPETQYF
NA	few	TRBV7-2	TRBJ1-3	TGTGCCAGCAGCTCTACAGGGCCCCGGAGTGACACCATATATTTT	CASSSTGPRSDTIYF
TRBD2	NA	TRBV19	TRBJ2-5	TGTGCCAGTAGTACGGTAGCGGGAGTACAAGAGACCCAGTACTTC	CASSTVAGVQETQYF
NA	once	TRBV6-5	TRBJ2-3	TGTGCCAGCACTCCCGGGGGTGTTACAGATACGCAGTATTTT	CASTPGGVTDTQYF
NA	NA	TRBV28	TRBJ2-1	TGTGCCAGCAGCCTGCTGGGGGGTCGTAACAATGAGCAGTTCTTC	CASSLLGGRNNEQFF
TRBD2	NA	TRBV27	TRBJ2-1	TGTGCCAGCAGTCAAACTAGCGGGAGCTCCAATGAGCAGTTCTTC	CASSQTSGSSNEQFF
NA	NA	TRBV5-1	TRBJ2-3	TGCGCCAGTATGGGACTGAACACAGATACGCAGTATTTT	CASMGLNTDTQYF
NA	few	TRBV19	TRBJ1-1	TGTGCCAGTAACGGAGGGAACACTGAAGCTTTCTTT	CASNGGNTEAFF
TRBD2	NA	TRBV15	TRBJ2-1	TGTGCCACCAGCAGAGATTCGGGGTTCCTAGCGGACAATGAGCAGTTCTTC	CATSRDSGFLADNEQFF
NA	NA	TRBV6-2/TRBV6-3	TRBJ2-7	TGTGCCAGCAGTCGGAGGTCGGGGGGCCCACTTATGTTTGAGCAGTACTTC	CASSRRSGGPLMFEQYF
TRBD1	few	TRBV11-3	TRBJ1-2	TGTGCCAGCAGCTTTAATTCTGGAGGGGGCGACTATGGCTACACCTTC	CASSFNSGGGDYGYTF
NA	NA	TRBV6-5	TRBJ1-6	TGTGCCAGCAGTTACGGTCTCGGGGTAGAGTCACCCCTCCACTTT	CASSYGLGVESPLHF
NA	NA	TRBV18	TRBJ2-5	TGTGCCAGCCGAGAGTTATCCGAGACCCAGTACTTC	CASRELSETQYF
TRBD1	NA	TRBV9	TRBJ1-2	TGTGCCAGCAGCTTCCGGGACAGGGGGAACTATGGCTACACCTTC	CASSFRDRGNYGYTF
NA	NA	TRBV7-9	TRBJ2-5	TGTGCCAGCAGCTTAGGGGCGGGCCAAGAGACCCAGTACTTC	CASSLGAGQETQYF
TRBD1	NA	TRBV30	TRBJ1-2	TGTGCCTGGAGTGCACCGGGACAGAGGGTAGGCGGCTACACCTTC	CAWSAPGQRVGGYTF
NA	few	TRBV7-8	TRBJ1-6	TGTGCCAGCAGCCGGACAGCGGGATATAATTCACCCCTCCACTTT	CASSRTAGYNSPLHF
TRBD1	NA	TRBV7-9	TRBJ2-5	TGTGCCAGCAGCCTCCTGGGACAGGGCCAAGAGACCCAGTACTTC	CASSLLGQGQETQYF
TRBD1	NA	TRBV5-6	TRBJ1-2	TGTGCCAGCAGCTTGGGACAGGGCGATGGCTACACCTTC	CASSLGQGDGYTF
NA	NA	TRBV15	TRBJ2-7	TGTGCCACCAGCCTTGGAACTAGGATCTACGAGCAGTACTTC	CATSLGTRIYEQYF
TRBD2	once	TRBV5-8	TRBJ2-1	TGTGCCAGCAGCTCCGAACCGGGACTAGCGGGTCAGTTCTTC	CASSSEPGLAGQFF
TRBD1	NA	TRBV7-2	TRBJ2-3	TGTGCCAGCAGCGCGCAGACAGGGGGACACTTACCCTACACAGATACGCAGTATTTT	CASSAQTGGHLPYTDTQYF